Here is one T cell receptor (beta chain) with its context. The sample is drawn from a study of PD-1 blockade in classical Hodgkin lymphoma. Per the germline V gene, CDR1 is SGHNT and CDR2 is YENEEA. The CDR3 is 15 residues long. V lost 1 base, J lost 1 base, and 10 bases lay in between. Repertoires were generated with immunoSEQ multiplex PCR, while TCRdb's copy carries only in-frame clones and drops some. In the table there are about 24,000 clones, about 86% of which are singletons. Indicated time point: cycle 4 day 1 (C4D1), after more than five weeks of nivolumab. All the patients suffered relapse after autologous stem cell transplantation, and brentuximab vedotin exposure differed.

The chain joins TRBV11-3 to TRBJ1-1; no firm D call. The sequence came from a human donor with classical Hodgkin lymphoma. The specimen comprised peripheral blood mononuclear cells (PBMCs), sampled before the fourth cycle of nivolumab. CDR3 sequence: CASSLAGIWNTEAFF. The CDR3 DNA reads as TGTGCCAGCAGCTTAGCCGGGATATGGAACACTGAAGCTTTCTTT.